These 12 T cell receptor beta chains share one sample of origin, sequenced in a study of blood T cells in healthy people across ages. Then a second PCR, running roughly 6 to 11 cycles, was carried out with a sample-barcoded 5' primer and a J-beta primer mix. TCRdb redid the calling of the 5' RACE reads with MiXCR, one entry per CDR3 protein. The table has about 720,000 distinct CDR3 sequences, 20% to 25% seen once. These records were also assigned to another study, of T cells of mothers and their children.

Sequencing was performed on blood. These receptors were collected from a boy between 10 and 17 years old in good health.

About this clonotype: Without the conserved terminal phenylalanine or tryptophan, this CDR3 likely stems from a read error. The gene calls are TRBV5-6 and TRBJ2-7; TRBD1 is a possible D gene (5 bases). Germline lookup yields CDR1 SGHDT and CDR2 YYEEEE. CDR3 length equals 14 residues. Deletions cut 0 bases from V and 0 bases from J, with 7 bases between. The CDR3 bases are TGTGCCAGCAGCTTGGCCGGACACTCCTACGAGCAGTACTTG. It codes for CASSLAGHSYEQYL.

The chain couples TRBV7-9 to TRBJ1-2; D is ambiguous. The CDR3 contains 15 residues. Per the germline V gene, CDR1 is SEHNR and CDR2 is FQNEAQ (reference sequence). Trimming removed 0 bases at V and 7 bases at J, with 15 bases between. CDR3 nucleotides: TGTGCCAGCAGCTTAGCGCCCCGGGCCCCAGGTGGCTACACCTTC. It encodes CASSLAPRAPGGYTF.

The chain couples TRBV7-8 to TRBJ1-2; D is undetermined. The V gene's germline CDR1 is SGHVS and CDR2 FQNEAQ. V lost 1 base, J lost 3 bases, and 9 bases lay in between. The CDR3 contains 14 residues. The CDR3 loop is CASSLGGLDYGYTF. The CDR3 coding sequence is TGTGCCAGCAGCTTAGGAGGGCTCGACTATGGCTACACCTTC.

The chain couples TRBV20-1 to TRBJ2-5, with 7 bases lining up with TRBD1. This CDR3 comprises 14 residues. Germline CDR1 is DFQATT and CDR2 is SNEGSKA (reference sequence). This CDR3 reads CRGETGLLQETQYF. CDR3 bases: TGCAGGGGGGAGACAGGGCTTCTTCAAGAGACCCAGTACTTC.

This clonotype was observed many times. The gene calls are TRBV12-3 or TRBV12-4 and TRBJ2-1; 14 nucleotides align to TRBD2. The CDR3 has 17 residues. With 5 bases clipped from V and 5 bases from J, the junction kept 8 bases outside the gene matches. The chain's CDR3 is CASSLDMGLAGDNEQFF. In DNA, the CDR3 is TGTGCCAGCAGTCTTGACATGGGACTAGCGGGAGACAATGAGCAGTTCTTC.

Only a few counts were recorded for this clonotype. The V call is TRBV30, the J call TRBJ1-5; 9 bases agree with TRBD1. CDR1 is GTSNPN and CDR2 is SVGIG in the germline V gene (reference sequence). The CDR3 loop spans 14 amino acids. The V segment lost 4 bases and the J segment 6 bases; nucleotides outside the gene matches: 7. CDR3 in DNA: TGTGCCTGGAAACAGGGGGCGCAGGGTCAGCCCCAGCATTTT. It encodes CAWKQGAQGQPQHF.

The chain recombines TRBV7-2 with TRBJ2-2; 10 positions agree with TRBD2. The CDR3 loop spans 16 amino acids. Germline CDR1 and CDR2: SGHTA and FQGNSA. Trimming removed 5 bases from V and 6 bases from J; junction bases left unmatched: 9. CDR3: CASSPYGSGRAGELFF. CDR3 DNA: TGTGCCAGCAGCCCCTACGGGAGCGGGAGGGCCGGGGAGCTGTTTTTT.

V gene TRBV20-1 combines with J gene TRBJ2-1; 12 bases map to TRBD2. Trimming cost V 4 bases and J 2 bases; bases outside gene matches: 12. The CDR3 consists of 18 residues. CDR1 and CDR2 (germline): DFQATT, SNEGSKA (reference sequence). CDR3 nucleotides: TGCAGTGCTACCCTCGAGCCTAGCGGGGGGGTTCCCTACAATGAGCAGTTCTTC. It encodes CSATLEPSGGVPYNEQFF.

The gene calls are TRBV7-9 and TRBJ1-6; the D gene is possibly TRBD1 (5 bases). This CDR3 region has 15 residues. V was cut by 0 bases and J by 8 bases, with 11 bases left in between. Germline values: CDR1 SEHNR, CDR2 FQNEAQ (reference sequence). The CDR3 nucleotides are TGTGCCAGCAGCTTAGCGAATGTAGGGGATTCACCCCTCCACTTT. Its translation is CASSLANVGDSPLHF.

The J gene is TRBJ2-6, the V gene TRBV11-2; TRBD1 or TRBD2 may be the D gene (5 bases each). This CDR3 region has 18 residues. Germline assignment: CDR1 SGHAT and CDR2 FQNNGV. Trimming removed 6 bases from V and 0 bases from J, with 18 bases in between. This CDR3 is CASRRPGAQGSGANVLTF. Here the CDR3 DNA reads TGTGCCAGCAGGCGACCCGGGGCGCAAGGCTCTGGGGCCAACGTCCTGACTTTC.

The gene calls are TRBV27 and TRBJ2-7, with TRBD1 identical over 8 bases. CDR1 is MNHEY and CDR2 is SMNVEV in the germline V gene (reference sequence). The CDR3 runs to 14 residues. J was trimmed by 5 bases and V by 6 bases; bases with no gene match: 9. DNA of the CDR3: TGTGCCAGCAGCCCCCGGGACAGGCAGGACGAGCAGTACTTC. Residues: CASSPRDRQDEQYF.

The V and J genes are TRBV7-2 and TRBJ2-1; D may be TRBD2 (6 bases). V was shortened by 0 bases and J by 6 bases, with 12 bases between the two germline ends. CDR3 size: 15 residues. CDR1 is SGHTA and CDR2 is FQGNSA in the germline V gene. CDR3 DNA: TGTGCCAGCAGCTTAGCGGTCCGGGAGAGCAATGAGCAGTTCTTC. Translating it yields CASSLAVRESNEQFF. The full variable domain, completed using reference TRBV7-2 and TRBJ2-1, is GAGVSQSPSNKVTEKGKDVELRCDPISGHTALYWYRQSLGQGLEFLIYFQGNSAPDKSGLPSDRFSAERTGGSVSTLTIQRTQQEDSAVYLCASSLAVRESNEQFFGPGTRLTVL.